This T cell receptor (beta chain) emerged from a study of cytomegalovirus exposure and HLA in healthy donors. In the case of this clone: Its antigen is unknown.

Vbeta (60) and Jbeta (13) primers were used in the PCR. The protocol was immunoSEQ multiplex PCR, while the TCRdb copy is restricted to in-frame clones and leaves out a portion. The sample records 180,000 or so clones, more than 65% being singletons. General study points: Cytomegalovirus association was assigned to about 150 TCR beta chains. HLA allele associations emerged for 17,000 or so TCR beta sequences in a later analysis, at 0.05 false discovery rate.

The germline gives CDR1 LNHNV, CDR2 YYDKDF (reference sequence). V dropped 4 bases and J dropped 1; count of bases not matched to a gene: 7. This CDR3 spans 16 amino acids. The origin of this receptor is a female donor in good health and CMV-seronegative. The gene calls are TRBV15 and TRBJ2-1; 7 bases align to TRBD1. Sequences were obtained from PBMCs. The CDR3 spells CATSKLTGASYNEQFF. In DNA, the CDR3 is TGTGCCACCAGCAAATTAACAGGGGCTTCCTACAATGAGCAGTTCTTC.